The clone carrying this T cell receptor (beta chain) was seen a single time. Antigen unknown. The sample belongs to a study of cytomegalovirus exposure and HLA in healthy donors. The wider study: Earlier work reported 117 million unique TCR beta sequences from about 190 million T cells. Most donors, 70% to 85% of more than 300 genotyped, fell in the Caucasian-associated ancestry cluster.

Findings of the study overall: A later analysis linked a missense DCLRE1C variant to TCR beta V- and J-gene trimming.

The PCR employed 60 Vbeta primers together with 13 Jbeta primers. The table came from immunoSEQ multiplex PCR; TCRdb's copy has only in-frame clones and leaves some out. The sample holds 150,000 to 200,000 clones, approximately 80% seen once. Germline-derived CDR1 and CDR2 are SGHVS and FQNEAQ. This CDR3 region has 16 residues. The junction had 9 bases not matched to a gene; V was cut back by 1 base and J by 6 bases. The sequenced sample was PBMCs. This TCR was sampled from a woman aged 30 to 39 in good health and CMV-seronegative. The rearrangement links TRBV7-8 to TRBJ1-2; 9 positions match TRBD1. The CDR3 here is CASSLVMTGGSDGYTF. Written as DNA, the CDR3 is TGTGCCAGCAGCTTAGTGATGACAGGGGGTTCCGATGGCTACACCTTC.